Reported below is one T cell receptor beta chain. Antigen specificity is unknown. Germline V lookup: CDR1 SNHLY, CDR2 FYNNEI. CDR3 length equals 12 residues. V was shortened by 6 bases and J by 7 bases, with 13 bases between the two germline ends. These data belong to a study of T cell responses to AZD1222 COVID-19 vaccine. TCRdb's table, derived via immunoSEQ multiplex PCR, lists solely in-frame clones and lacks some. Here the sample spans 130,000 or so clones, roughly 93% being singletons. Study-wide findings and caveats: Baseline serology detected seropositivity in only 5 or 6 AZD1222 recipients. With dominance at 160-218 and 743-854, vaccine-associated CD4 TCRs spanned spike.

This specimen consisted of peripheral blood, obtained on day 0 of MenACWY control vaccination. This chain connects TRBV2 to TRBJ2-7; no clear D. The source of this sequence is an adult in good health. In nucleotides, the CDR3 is TGTGCCAGCAGCGATAACGTGAGAGAGCAGTACTTC. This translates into CASSDNVREQYF.